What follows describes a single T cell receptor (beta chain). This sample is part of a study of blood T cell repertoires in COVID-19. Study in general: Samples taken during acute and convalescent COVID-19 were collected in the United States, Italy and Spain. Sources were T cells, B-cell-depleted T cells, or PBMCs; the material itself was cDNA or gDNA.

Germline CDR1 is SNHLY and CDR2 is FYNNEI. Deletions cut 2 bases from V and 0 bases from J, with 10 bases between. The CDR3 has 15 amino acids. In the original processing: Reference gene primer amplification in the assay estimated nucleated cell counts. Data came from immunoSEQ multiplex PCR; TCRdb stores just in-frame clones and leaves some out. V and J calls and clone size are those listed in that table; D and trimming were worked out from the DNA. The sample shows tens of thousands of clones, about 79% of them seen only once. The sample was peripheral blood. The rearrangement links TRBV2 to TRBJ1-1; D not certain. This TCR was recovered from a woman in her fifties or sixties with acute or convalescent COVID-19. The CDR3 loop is CASSERGRMNTEAFF. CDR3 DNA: TGTGCCAGCAGTGAACGTGGCAGAATGAACACTGAAGCTTTCTTT.